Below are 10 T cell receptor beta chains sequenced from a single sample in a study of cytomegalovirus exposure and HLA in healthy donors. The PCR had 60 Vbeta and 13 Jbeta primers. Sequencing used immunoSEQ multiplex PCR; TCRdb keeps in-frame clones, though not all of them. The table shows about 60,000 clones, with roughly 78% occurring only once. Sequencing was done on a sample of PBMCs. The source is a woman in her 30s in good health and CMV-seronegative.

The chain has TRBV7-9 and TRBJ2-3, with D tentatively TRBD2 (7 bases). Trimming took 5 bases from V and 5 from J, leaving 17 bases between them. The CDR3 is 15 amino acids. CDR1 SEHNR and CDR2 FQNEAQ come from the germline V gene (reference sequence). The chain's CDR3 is CASSLTGGGGDTQYF. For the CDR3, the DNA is TGTGCCAGCAGCCTGACGGGGGGAGGGGGAGATACGCAGTATTTT.

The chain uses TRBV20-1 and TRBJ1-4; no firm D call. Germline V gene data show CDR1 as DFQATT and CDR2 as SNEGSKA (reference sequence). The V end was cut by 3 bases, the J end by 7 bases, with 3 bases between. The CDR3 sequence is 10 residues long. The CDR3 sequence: CSASGEKLFF. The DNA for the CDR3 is TGCAGTGCTAGCGGTGAAAAACTGTTTTTT.

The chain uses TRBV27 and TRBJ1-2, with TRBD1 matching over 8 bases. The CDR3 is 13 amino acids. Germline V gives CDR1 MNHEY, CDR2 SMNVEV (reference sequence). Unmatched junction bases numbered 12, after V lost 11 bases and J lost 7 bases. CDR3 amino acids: CAGMLRDRSGYTF. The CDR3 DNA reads TGTGCCGGAATGCTCCGGGACAGGTCTGGCTACACCTTC.

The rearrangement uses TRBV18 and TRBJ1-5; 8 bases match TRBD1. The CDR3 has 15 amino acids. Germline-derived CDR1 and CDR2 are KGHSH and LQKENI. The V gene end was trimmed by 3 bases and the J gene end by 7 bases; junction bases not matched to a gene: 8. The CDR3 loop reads CASSPTQGAGQPQHF. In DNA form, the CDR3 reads TGTGCCAGCTCACCCACGCAGGGGGCAGGACAGCCCCAGCATTTT.

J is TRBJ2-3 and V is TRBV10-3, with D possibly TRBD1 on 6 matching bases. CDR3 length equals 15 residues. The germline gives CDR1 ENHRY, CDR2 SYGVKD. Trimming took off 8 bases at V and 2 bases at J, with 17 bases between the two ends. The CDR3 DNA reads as TGTGCCATCCGAGGGGGTGGGCTAAACACAGATACGCAGTATTTT. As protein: CAIRGGGLNTDTQYF.

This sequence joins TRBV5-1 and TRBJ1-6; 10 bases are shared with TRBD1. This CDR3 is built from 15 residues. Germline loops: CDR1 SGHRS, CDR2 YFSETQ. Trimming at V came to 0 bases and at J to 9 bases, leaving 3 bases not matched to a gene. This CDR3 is CASSLDGTGVSPLHF. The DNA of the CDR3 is TGCGCCAGCAGCTTGGATGGGACAGGGGTTTCACCCCTCCACTTT.

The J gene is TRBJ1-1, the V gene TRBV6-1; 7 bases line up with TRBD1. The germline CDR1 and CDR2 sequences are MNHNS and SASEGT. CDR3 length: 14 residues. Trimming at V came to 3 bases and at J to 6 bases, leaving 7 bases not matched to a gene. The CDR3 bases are TGTGCCAGCAGTGAGGGGACAGAGGGGGCTGAAGCTTTCTTT. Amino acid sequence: CASSEGTEGAEAFF.

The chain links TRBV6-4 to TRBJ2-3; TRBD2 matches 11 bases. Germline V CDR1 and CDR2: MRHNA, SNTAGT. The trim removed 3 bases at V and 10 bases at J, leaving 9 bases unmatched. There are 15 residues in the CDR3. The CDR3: CASSESGTSGLAQYF. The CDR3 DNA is TGTGCCAGCAGTGAGTCCGGGACTAGCGGACTCGCGCAGTATTTT.

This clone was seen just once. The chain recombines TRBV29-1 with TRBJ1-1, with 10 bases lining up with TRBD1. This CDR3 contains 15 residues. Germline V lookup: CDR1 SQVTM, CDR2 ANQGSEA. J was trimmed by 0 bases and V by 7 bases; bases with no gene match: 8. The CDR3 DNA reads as TGCAGCGACGGCCGGGACAGGGGCATGAACACTGAAGCTTTCTTT. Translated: CSDGRDRGMNTEAFF.

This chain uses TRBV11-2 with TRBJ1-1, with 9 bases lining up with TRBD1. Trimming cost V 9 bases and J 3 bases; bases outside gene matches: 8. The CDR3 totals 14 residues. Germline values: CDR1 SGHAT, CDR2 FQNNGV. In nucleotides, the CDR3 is TGTGCCAGTAGCGGACAGGGGACTTACACTGAAGCTTTCTTT. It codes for CASSGQGTYTEAFF.